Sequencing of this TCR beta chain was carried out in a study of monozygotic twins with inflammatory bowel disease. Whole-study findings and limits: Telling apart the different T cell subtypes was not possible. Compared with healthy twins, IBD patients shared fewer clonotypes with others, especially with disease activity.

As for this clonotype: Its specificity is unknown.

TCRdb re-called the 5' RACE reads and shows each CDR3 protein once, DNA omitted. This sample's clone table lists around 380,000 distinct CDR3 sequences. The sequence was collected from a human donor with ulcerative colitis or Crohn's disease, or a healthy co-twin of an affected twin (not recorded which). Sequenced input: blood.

The CDR3: CASSLAGQTISYGYTF. The chain couples TRBV12-3 or TRBV12-4 to TRBJ1-2; the D call of TRBD1 rests on TCRdb alone, since no DNA is present to check it. This CDR3 is 16 amino acids long.